The source of this T cell receptor (beta chain) is a study of blood T cell repertoires in COVID-19. Turning to the study itself: Donors in the United States, Italy and Spain gave samples during acute or convalescent COVID-19. Nucleic acid was either cDNA or gDNA, and it came from T cells, B-cell-depleted T cells, or PBMCs.

In the original analysis: By means of reference gene primer amplification, nucleated cell counts were estimated. Libraries were prepared by immunoSEQ multiplex PCR; TCRdb keeps only in-frame clonotypes and omits some of them. The V and J calls and the clone size are those of that table, but D and trimming were determined from the DNA. The repertoire holds approximately 40,000 clones, with about nine tenths as singletons. Trimming shortened V by 7 bases and J by 1 base, and 10 bases separated the two germline ends. The germline CDR1 and CDR2 sequences are SNHLY and FYNNEI. The CDR3 extends over 13 amino acids.

The TCR was taken from a woman aged 80 or over in a cohort sampled during active or convalescent COVID-19. The specimen sequenced was peripheral blood. This chain joins TRBV2 and TRBJ1-1; D not certain. CDR3 DNA: TGTGCCAGCACCGGAGGAAGGAACACTGAAGCTTTCTTT. As protein: CASTGGRNTEAFF.